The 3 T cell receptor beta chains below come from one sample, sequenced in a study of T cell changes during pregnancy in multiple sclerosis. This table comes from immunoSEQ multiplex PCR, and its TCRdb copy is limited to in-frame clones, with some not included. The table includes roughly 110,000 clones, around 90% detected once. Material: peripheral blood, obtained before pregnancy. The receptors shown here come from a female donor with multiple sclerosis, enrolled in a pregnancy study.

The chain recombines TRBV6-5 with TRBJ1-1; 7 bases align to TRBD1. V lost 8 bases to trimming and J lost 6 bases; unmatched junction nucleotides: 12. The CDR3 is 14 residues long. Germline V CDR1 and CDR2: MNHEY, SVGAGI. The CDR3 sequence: CASHGRGPISEAFF. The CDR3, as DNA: TGTGCCAGCCACGGGAGGGGGCCCATATCTGAAGCTTTCTTT.

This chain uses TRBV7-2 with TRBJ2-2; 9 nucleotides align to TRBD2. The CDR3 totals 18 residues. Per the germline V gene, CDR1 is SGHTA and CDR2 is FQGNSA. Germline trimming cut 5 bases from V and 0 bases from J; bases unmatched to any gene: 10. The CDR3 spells CASSQAPGLATNTGELFF. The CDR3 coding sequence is TGTGCCAGCAGCCAGGCCCCAGGACTAGCGACGAACACCGGGGAGCTGTTTTTT.

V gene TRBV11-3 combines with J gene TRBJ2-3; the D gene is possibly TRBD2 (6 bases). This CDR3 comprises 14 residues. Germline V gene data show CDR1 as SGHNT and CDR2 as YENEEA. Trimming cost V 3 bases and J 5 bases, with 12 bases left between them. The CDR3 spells CASSLDGTGDTQYF. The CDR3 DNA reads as TGTGCCAGCAGCTTGGACGGGACTGGAGATACGCAGTATTTT.